Shown below are 12 T cell receptor beta chains from a single sample sequenced in a study of T cells after yellow fever vaccination. From the 5' RACE reads, TCRdb called clonotypes with MiXCR, one entry per CDR3 protein. The sample has hundreds of thousands of distinct CDR3 sequences, 12% seen once. This material consisted of PBMCs, taken on the day of the yellow fever booster vaccination. The receptor source for this set is a young man who received the YFV17D yellow fever vaccine.

Here the CDR3 DNA reads TGTGCCAGCAGCTTACAAGCAGGGGTAGCTGGGGCCAACGTCCTGACTTTC. It translates to CASSLQAGVAGANVLTF. V usage is TRBV7-2 and J usage is TRBJ2-6, with a possible D match to TRBD1 (6 bases). The CDR3 has 17 amino acids. Trimming left V 2 bases short and J 2 bases short, with 13 bases between. Germline V gene sequence: CDR1 SGHTA, CDR2 FQGNSA.

The J gene is TRBJ2-2, the V gene TRBV11-2, with a weak D call TRBD2 (5 bases). The germline CDR1 and CDR2 sequences are SGHAT and FQNNGV. Between the trimmed V and J ends, which lost 6 bases and 3 bases, there was a span of 17 bases. This CDR3 has 16 residues. DNA of the CDR3: TGTGCCAGCAGACCCATCCATAAGGGAGACACCGGGGAGCTGTTTTTT. Translated: CASRPIHKGDTGELFF.

This clonotype has a handful of counts. The rearrangement links TRBV19 to TRBJ1-1, with D tentatively TRBD1 (5 bases). The CDR3 is 13 amino acids. V was pared by 8 bases and J by 6 bases, with 16 bases between. CDR1 and CDR2 (germline): LNHDA, SQIVND (reference sequence). Written as DNA, the CDR3 is TGTGCCAGTCGAACGTCAGGGTACGCTGAAGCTTTCTTT. Translation gives CASRTSGYAEAFF.

With respect to this clonotype: One junction end does not reproduce the germline sequence, and a read error may be involved. The gene calls are TRBV20-1 and TRBJ2-7; 12 bases fit TRBD2. The CDR3 loop spans 15 amino acids. CDR1 and CDR2 (germline): DFQATT, SNEGSKA (reference sequence). The DNA of the CDR3 is TGCAGTGCGTGGACTAGCGGGACGGCCTCCTACGAGCTGTACTTC. It translates to CSAWTSGTASYELYF.

This clonotype was counted only a few times. The J gene is TRBJ2-7, the V gene TRBV12-3 or TRBV12-4; D not resolved. Trimming removed 3 bases from V and 5 bases from J, with 14 bases in between. The CDR3 sequence is 14 residues long. As DNA, the CDR3 is TGTGCCAGCAGTTTTTTAGGTCTTGGCAACGAGCAGTACTTC. Amino acids: CASSFLGLGNEQYF.

This clonotype was counted ten times or more. This chain uses TRBV18 with TRBJ1-2, with TRBD1 as a possible D gene (6 bases). CDR3 length: 16 residues. Per germline, CDR1 KGHSH and CDR2 LQKENI. V shed 0 bases and J shed 0 bases, with 11 bases lying between them. The CDR3 region is CASSPPGTGPNYGYTF. In DNA, the CDR3 is TGTGCCAGCTCACCACCGGGCACAGGGCCTAACTATGGCTACACCTTC.

CDR3 sequence reads: CSAPSGVSGYTF. In nucleotides, the CDR3 is TGCAGTGCTCCCAGCGGGGTTTCGGGCTACACCTTC. The rearrangement uses TRBV20-1 and TRBJ1-2; D remains ambiguous. Trimming removed 5 bases at V and 8 bases at J, with 15 bases between. In germline, CDR1 is DFQATT, CDR2 SNEGSKA (reference sequence). This CDR3 is built from 12 residues.

The chain carries TRBV6-2 or TRBV6-3 and TRBJ2-1; D is unclear. V was shortened by 1 base and J by 9 bases, with 7 bases between the two germline ends. This CDR3 has 12 amino acids. CDR1 is MNHEY and CDR2 is SVGEGT in the germline V gene. The CDR3 coding sequence is TGTGCCAGCAGTTACTTCCTCCGTGAGCAGTTCTTC. Protein product: CASSYFLREQFF.

This clonotype was counted a few times. The V gene is TRBV20-1, the J gene TRBJ2-1; tentative D call: TRBD2 (6 bases). Trimming removed 6 bases from V and 10 bases from J, with 22 bases in between. Germline assignment: CDR1 DFQATT and CDR2 SNEGSKA (reference sequence). The CDR3 loop spans 14 amino acids. CDR3: CSARPGRSREEQFF. The CDR3 nucleotides read TGCAGTGCCAGGCCGGGACGATCTCGGGAGGAGCAGTTCTTC.

The rearrangement uses TRBV20-1 and TRBJ2-7; 9 positions agree with TRBD1. The germline gives CDR1 DFQATT, CDR2 SNEGSKA (reference sequence). The CDR3 is 15 residues long. The trim removed 6 bases at V and 5 bases at J, leaving 14 bases unmatched. The CDR3 region has the DNA TGCAGTGCAACCCCCGGGACAGGGTTCTTGGACGAGCAGTACTTC. Translation gives CSATPGTGFLDEQYF.

The chain couples TRBV7-3 to TRBJ2-1, with 7 bases fitting TRBD2. The CDR3 is 16 residues long. Losses at the gene ends were 5 bases for V and 2 bases for J; bases not matched to a gene: 9. Germline CDR1 and CDR2: SGHTA and FQGTGA. CDR3 residues: CASSLLAGVAYNEQFF. The CDR3 coding sequence is TGTGCCAGCAGCCTTCTGGCGGGGGTCGCCTACAATGAGCAGTTCTTC.

This clonotype was recorded a few times. CDR3 in amino acids: CASSSPSTDQETQYF. CDR3 in DNA: TGTGCCAGCAGCTCCCCCTCGACAGACCAAGAGACCCAGTACTTC. This rearrangement joins TRBV7-3 to TRBJ2-5; D is possibly TRBD1 (5 bases). This CDR3 comprises 15 residues. Trimming stripped 4 bases from V and 0 bases from J, with 12 bases between. In germline, CDR1 is SGHTA, CDR2 FQGTGA.